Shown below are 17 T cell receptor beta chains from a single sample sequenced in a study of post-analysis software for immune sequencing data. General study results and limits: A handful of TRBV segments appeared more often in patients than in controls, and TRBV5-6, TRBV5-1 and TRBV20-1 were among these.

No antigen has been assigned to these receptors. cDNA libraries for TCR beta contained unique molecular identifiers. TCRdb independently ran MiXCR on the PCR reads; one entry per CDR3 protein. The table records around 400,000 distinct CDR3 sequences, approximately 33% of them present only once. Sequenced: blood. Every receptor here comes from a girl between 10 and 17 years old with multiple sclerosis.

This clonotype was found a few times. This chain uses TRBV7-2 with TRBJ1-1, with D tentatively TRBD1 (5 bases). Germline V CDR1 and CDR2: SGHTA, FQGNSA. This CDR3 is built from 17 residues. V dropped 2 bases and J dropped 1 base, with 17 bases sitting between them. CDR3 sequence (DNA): TGTGCCAGCAGCTTAAAGACCGTAGGCAGGGCGAACACTGAAGCTTTCTTT. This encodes CASSLKTVGRANTEAFF. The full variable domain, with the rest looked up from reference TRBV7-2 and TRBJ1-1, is GAGVSQSPSNKVTEKGKDVELRCDPISGHTALYWYRQSLGQGLEFLIYFQGNSAPDKSGLPSDRFSAERTGGSVSTLTIQRTQQEDSAVYLCASSLKTVGRANTEAFFGQGTRLTVV.

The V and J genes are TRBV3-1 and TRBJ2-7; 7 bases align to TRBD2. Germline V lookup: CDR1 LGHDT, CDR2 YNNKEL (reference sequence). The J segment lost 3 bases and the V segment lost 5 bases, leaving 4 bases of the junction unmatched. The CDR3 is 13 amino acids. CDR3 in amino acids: CASSASGVYEQYF. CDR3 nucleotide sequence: TGTGCCAGCAGCGCGAGCGGGGTCTACGAGCAGTACTTC.

The CDR3 DNA follows: TGTGCCAGCAGTTACGGGAGGGGAATGGGGGGCCGGGGCAATGAGCAGTTCTTC. Translation: CASSYGRGMGGRGNEQFF. This sequence joins TRBV6-5 and TRBJ2-1; D may be TRBD2 (7 bases). The germline gives CDR1 MNHEY, CDR2 SVGAGI. CDR3 length equals 18 residues. V was trimmed by 2 bases and J by 6 bases, leaving 23 bases between them.

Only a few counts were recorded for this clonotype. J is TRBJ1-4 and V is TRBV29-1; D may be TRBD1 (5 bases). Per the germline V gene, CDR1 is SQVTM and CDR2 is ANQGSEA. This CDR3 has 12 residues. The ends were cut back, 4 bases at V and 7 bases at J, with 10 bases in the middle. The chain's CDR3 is CSVVDGAEKLFF. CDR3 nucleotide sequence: TGCAGCGTTGTTGATGGGGCTGAAAAACTGTTTTTT.

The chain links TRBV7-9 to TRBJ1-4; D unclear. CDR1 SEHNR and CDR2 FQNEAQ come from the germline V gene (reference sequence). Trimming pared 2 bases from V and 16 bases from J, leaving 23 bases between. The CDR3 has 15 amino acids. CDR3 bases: TGTGCCAGCAGCTTAAACGACCGGCCGGGTGGGGAACGGTTTTTT. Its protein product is CASSLNDRPGGERFF.

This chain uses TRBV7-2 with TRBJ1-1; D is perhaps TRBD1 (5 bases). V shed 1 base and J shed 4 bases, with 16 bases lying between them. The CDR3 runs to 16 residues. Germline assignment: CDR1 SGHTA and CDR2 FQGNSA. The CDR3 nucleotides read TGTGCCAGCAGCTTAGAGGGCGGGGGTGGGTTCACTGAAGCTTTCTTT. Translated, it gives CASSLEGGGGFTEAFF.

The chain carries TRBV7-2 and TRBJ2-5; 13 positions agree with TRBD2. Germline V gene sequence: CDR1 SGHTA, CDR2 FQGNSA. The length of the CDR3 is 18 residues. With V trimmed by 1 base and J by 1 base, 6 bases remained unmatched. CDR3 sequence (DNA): TGTGCCAGCAGCTTAGGAGTAACTAGCGGGGGGGTCCAAGAGACCCAGTACTTC. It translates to CASSLGVTSGGVQETQYF.

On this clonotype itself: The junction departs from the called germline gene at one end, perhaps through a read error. This CDR3 reads CAGSLAVSQETQYF. The CDR3, as DNA: TGTGCCGGCAGCTTAGCGGTCAGCCAAGAGACCCAGTACTTC. The rearrangement links TRBV7-9 to TRBJ2-5; tentative D call: TRBD2 (6 bases). This CDR3 has 14 amino acids. CDR1 SEHNR and CDR2 FQNEAQ come from the germline V gene (reference sequence).

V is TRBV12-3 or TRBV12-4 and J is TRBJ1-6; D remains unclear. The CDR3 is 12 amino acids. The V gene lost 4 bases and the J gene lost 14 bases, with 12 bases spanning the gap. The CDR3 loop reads CASSWAGLALHF. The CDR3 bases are TGTGCCAGCAGTTGGGCGGGGTTGGCCCTCCACTTT.

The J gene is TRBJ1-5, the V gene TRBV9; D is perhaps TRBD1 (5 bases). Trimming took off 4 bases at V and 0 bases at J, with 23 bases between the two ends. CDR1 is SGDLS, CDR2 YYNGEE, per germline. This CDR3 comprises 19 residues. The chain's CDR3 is CASSLGEGASGSSNQPQHF. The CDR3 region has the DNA TGTGCCAGCAGCTTAGGTGAAGGGGCCTCAGGCTCTAGCAATCAGCCCCAGCATTTT.

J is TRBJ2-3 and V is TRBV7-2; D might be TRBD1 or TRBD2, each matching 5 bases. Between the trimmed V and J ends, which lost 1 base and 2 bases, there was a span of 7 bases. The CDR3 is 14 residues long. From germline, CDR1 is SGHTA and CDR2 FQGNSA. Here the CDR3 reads CASSLEGTTDTQYF. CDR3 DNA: TGTGCCAGCAGCTTAGAGGGGACCACAGATACGCAGTATTTT. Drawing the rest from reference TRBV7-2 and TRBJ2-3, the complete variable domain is GAGVSQSPSNKVTEKGKDVELRCDPISGHTALYWYRQSLGQGLEFLIYFQGNSAPDKSGLPSDRFSAERTGGSVSTLTIQRTQQEDSAVYLCASSLEGTTDTQYFGPGTRLTVL.

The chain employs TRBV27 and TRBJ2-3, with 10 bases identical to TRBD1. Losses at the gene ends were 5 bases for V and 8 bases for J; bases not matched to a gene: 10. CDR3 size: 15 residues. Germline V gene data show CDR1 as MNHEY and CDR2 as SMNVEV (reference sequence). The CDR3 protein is CASSPLDRGRGTQYF. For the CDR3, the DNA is TGTGCCAGCAGTCCACTCGACAGGGGGCGCGGTACGCAGTATTTT.

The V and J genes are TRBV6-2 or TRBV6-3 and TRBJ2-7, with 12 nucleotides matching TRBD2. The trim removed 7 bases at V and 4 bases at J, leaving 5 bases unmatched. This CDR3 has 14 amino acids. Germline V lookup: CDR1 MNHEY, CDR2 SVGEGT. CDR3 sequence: CASTWTSGIYEQYF. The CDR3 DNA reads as TGTGCCAGCACCTGGACTAGCGGGATATACGAGCAGTACTTC.

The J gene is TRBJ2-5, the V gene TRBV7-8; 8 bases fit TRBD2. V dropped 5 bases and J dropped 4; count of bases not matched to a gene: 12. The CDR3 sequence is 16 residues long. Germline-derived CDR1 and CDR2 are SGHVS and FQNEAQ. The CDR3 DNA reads TGTGCCAGCAGCCTCATCACGGGACTAGAGGGAGAGACCCAGTACTTC. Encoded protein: CASSLITGLEGETQYF.

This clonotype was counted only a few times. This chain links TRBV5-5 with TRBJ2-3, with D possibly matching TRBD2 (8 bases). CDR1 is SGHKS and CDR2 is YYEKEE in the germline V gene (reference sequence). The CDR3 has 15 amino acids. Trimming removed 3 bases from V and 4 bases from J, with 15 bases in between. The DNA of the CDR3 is TGTGCCAGCAGCTCGGGAGGGGGCTCGGCAGATACGCAGTATTTT. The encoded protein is CASSSGGGSADTQYF. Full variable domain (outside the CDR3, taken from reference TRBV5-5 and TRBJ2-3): DAGVTQSPTHLIKTRGQQVTLRCSPISGHKSVSWYQQVLGQGPQFIFQYYEKEERGRGNFPDRFSARQFPNYSSELNVNALLLGDSALYLCASSSGGGSADTQYFGPGTRLTVL.

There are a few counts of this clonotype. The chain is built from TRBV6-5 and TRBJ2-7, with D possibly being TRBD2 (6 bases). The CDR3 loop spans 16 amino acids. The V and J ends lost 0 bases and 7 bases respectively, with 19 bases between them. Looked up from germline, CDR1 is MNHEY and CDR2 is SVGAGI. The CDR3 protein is CASSYSEAFTGREQYF. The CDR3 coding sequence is TGTGCCAGCAGTTACTCGGAAGCGTTCACTGGGAGGGAGCAGTACTTC.

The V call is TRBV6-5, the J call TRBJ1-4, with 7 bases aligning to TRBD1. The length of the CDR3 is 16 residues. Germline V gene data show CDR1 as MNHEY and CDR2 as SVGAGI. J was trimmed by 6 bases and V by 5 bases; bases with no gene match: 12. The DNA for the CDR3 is TGTGCCAGCAGTAGCCCCGGGACAGATAACTATGAAAAACTGTTTTTT. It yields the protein CASSSPGTDNYEKLFF.